The rows below give T cell receptor beta chains drawn from one sample of a study of Ad26.COV2.S vaccination and SARS-CoV-2 variants. Assay used: immunoSEQ multiplex PCR; TCRdb lists only in-frame clones, some missing. The table includes around 400,000 clones, around 82% detected once. Source: peripheral blood, taken in a trial of Ad26.COV2.S vaccine versus placebo. These receptors were obtained from a person aged 18 to 59 who received the Ad26.COV2.S COVID-19 vaccine or a placebo. Each CDR3 is given with its conserved first and last residue. A D gene is named only where the DNA matches it firmly. For some rows the clone size is stated as once, few or many, or as a class when expanded; others skip it.

>.|TRBV9|TRBJ1-3|.
TGTGCCAGCAGCGTGATAGGGTCGACCCTCAGCTCTGGAAACACCATATATTTT
CASSVIGSTLSSGNTIYF
>.|TRBV7-9|TRBJ1-4|.
TGTGCCAGCAGCTTTACGGGAGCCAATGAAAAACTGTTTTTT
CASSFTGANEKLFF
>.|TRBV27|TRBJ2-3|.
TGTGCCAGCAGGTCACCGACTAGGCAAAAAAGCACAGATACGCAGTATTTT
CASRSPTRQKSTDTQYF
>.|TRBV18|TRBJ2-4|.
TGTGCCAGCTCGCCTAGAAGTACACCAATAGCCAAAAACATTCAGTACTTC
CASSPRSTPIAKNIQYF
>few|TRBV28|TRBJ1-4|TRBD1
TGTGCCAGCATTACGACAGGGGCACAAGAAAAACTGTTTTTT
CASITTGAQEKLFF
>.|TRBV5-4|TRBJ2-1|TRBD2
TGTGCCAGCAGCTACCGGACTAGCGGGGTTGGTGAGCAGTTCTTC
CASSYRTSGVGEQFF
>.|TRBV7-9|TRBJ1-1|.
TGTGCCAGCATCCCCGGGGGAGGGAACACTGAAGCTTTCTTT
CASIPGGGNTEAFF
>.|TRBV30|TRBJ1-3|.
TGTGCCTGGAGCCCTACCCGAAACACCATATATTTT
CAWSPTRNTIYF
>.|TRBV6-5|TRBJ2-7|.
TGTGCCAGCAGTCTCACAGGGCTTACCTCCTACGAGCAGTACTTC
CASSLTGLTSYEQYF
>.|TRBV9|TRBJ2-3|.
TGTGCCAGCAGCGCCTTAGGGAGGGGGGTCGGCACAGATACGCAGTATTTT
CASSALGRGVGTDTQYF
>.|TRBV10-3|TRBJ2-1|TRBD2
TGTGCCATCAGTGGAGCGGGGGGGTCCTACAATGAGCAGTTCTTC
CAISGAGGSYNEQFF
>.|TRBV18|TRBJ1-2|TRBD1
TGTGCCAGCTCACCGCGTCCCGGGACAGGTTTCGGCTACACCTTC
CASSPRPGTGFGYTF
>.|TRBV9|TRBJ1-2|TRBD1
TGTGCCAGCAGCCCGAGGATGGGACAGGGGATGGGCTACACCTTC
CASSPRMGQGMGYTF
>.|TRBV18|TRBJ1-6|TRBD1
TGTGCCAGCTCACCAAACAGGGGGAGGGCACCCCTCCACTTT
CASSPNRGRAPLHF
>once|TRBV11-2|TRBJ2-7|.
TGTGCCAGCAGCTTAGTAAGCGCCTACGAGCAGTACTTC
CASSLVSAYEQYF
>once|TRBV19|TRBJ1-1|.
TGTGCCAGTAGTGGGAACACTGAAGCTTTCTTT
CASSGNTEAFF
>many|TRBV6-5|TRBJ1-5|TRBD1
TGTGCCAGTATCGGGACAGGGGATCAGCCCCAGCATTTT
CASIGTGDQPQHF
>.|TRBV11-2|TRBJ2-3|.
TGTGCCAGCAGCTTACCTGCCGTCGGGCCCGGTACGCAGTATTTT
CASSLPAVGPGTQYF
>.|TRBV30|TRBJ1-5|.
TGTGCCTGGCGGGGGGCCGGGAATCAGCCCCAGCATTTT
CAWRGAGNQPQHF
>.|TRBV5-1|TRBJ1-1|.
TGCGCCAGCAGCTTTACGGGGCGGGATACTGAAGCTTTCTTT
CASSFTGRDTEAFF
>.|TRBV10-2|TRBJ2-7|TRBD2
TGCGCCAGCAGTGAGTTGGGGGAGGGCCGGAACGAGCAGTACTTC
CASSELGEGRNEQYF
>.|TRBV7-6|TRBJ2-1|.
TGTGCCAGCAGCTTCGCCCTGACTAACAATGAGCAGTTCTTC
CASSFALTNNEQFF
>.|TRBV7-2|TRBJ2-7|TRBD1
TGTGCCAGCAGCCTAGGGGGGACAGGATACGAGCAGTACTTC
CASSLGGTGYEQYF
>once|TRBV6-5|TRBJ2-7|.
TGTGCCAGCAGAATGTTCGGATCTAACTACGAGCAGTACTTC
CASRMFGSNYEQYF
>.|TRBV5-1|TRBJ2-7|.
TGCGCCAGCGCCCCGGGGGACATCTCCTACGAGCAGTACTTC
CASAPGDISYEQYF
>.|TRBV5-1|TRBJ1-2|.
TGCGCCAGCAGCTTGAATATTGCGGGGACCTATGGCTACACCTTC
CASSLNIAGTYGYTF
>once|TRBV2|TRBJ2-2|.
TGTGCCAGCAGTGAAGGGGCCTTGTACGCGAACACCGGGGAGCTGTTTTTT
CASSEGALYANTGELFF
>.|TRBV30|TRBJ2-3|.
TGTGCCTGGACACTAGGGGGTACGCAGTATTTT
CAWTLGGTQYF
>.|TRBV7-9|TRBJ1-1|.
TGTGCCAGCAGCCCGACACAGGGAAAGAACACTGAAGCTTTCTTT
CASSPTQGKNTEAFF
>.|TRBV5-1|TRBJ1-1|.
TGCGCCAGCAGCTTGGCATTGCCCATAGTGAACACTGAAGCTTTCTTT
CASSLALPIVNTEAFF
>few|TRBV5-6|TRBJ2-2|.
TGTGCCAGCAGCTTAAGGCAGGCCACCGGGGAGCTGTTTTTT
CASSLRQATGELFF
>.|TRBV29-1|TRBJ1-1|.
TGCAGCGTTGTGCCGGATTTGAACACTGAAGCTTTCTTT
CSVVPDLNTEAFF
>.|TRBV5-4|TRBJ2-1|TRBD2
TGTGCCAGCAGCTTGCCTAGCGGTAGCTACAATGAGCAGTTCTTC
CASSLPSGSYNEQFF
>.|TRBV5-6|TRBJ2-5|.
TGTGCCAGCAGCCAAACGCCCACCTTTGAGACCCAGTACTTC
CASSQTPTFETQYF
>.|TRBV5-5|TRBJ1-1|.
TGTGCCAGCAGCTTACTTCCGGGGGCGTATTTAGGTGAACAAGCTTTCTTT
CASSLLPGAYLGEQAFF
>once|TRBV18|TRBJ2-7|.
TGTGCCAGCTCACCGACGACAGACTACGAGCAGTACTTC
CASSPTTDYEQYF
>.|TRBV9|TRBJ2-1|TRBD2
TGTGCCAGCGGGACTAGCGGGGCGTACAATGAGCAGTTCTTC
CASGTSGAYNEQFF
>.|TRBV5-4|TRBJ1-1|.
TGTGCCAGCAGCGTAGGCGGCAGGACTGAAGCTTTCTTT
CASSVGGRTEAFF
>once|TRBV4-2|TRBJ2-3|TRBD2
TGTGCCAGTAGAACTAGCGGGAGCACAGATACGCAGTATTTT
CASRTSGSTDTQYF
>few|TRBV7-2|TRBJ1-6|.
TGTGCCAGCAGCCCGGACAGACGTAATTCACCCCTCCACTTT
CASSPDRRNSPLHF
>.|TRBV9|TRBJ2-5|.
TGTGCCAGCAGCCCCTCGGGCCACTTGAATATAGAGACCCAGTACTTC
CASSPSGHLNIETQYF
>.|TRBV5-1|TRBJ2-5|TRBD1
TGCGCCAGCAGCTGGGGACAGGGGGAGACCCAGTACTTC
CASSWGQGETQYF
>.|TRBV7-2|TRBJ2-5|TRBD1
TGTGCCAGCAGCACTTTCGGGACAGGGGGGGGAGAGACCCAGTACTTC
CASSTFGTGGGETQYF
>.|TRBV19|TRBJ1-5|.
TGTGCCAGTAGTATAGGAGGGTTATTGGGCAATCAGCCCCAGCATTTT
CASSIGGLLGNQPQHF
>.|TRBV11-2|TRBJ2-7|.
TGTGCCAGCAGCTGGGGAGTCACATACGAGCAGTACTTC
CASSWGVTYEQYF
>.|TRBV5-5|TRBJ2-1|.
TGTGCCAGCAGCGCCTCGGGCACCTCGAACAATGAGCAGTTCTTC
CASSASGTSNNEQFF
>few|TRBV19|TRBJ1-2|.
TGTGCCGTCCTATCAGGGTTAGGCTATGGCTACACCTTC
CAVLSGLGYGYTF
>.|TRBV11-3|TRBJ2-3|TRBD2
TGTGCCAGCGGAACCCCCGGGACTAGCGGGAGGGGGAGAGATACGCAGTATTTT
CASGTPGTSGRGRDTQYF
>.|TRBV3-1/TRBV3-2|TRBJ2-4|.
TGTGCCAGCAGCCAACTAGTACAGGGTGGGAGCATTCAGTACTTC
CASSQLVQGGSIQYF
>few|TRBV30|TRBJ1-5|TRBD1
TGTGCCTGGAGTCCTATGGGGGGACAGGTATACAATCAGCCCCAGCATTTT
CAWSPMGGQVYNQPQHF
>.|TRBV10-3|TRBJ1-2|.
TGTGCCATCAGTGCATGGACAGCGCACTATGGCTACACCTTC
CAISAWTAHYGYTF
>.|TRBV5-1|TRBJ2-7|TRBD1
TGCGCCAGCAGCCCGACAGGGGGTGACGAGCAGTACTTC
CASSPTGGDEQYF
>.|TRBV21-1|TRBJ2-7|.
TGTGCCAGCAGAAAGATAGCGGGGGACGTCTCCTACGAGCAGTACTTC
CASRKIAGDVSYEQYF
>.|TRBV18|TRBJ2-3|.
TGTGCCAGCTCCCCCCCAGGGGGAGGGGCGCAGTATTTT
CASSPPGGGAQYF
>few|TRBV11-2|TRBJ1-3|TRBD1
TGTGCCAGCAGCCGTTACAGGGGCTCTGGAAACACCATATATTTT
CASSRYRGSGNTIYF
>.|TRBV7-2|TRBJ2-1|.
TGTGCCAGCAGCTCCCCATACAATGAGCAGTTCTTC
CASSSPYNEQFF